These T cell receptor beta chains were read from a single sample in a study of blood T cell repertoires in COVID-19. Method: immunoSEQ multiplex PCR; TCRdb's copy keeps in-frame clones and lacks some. Of some 250,000 clones listed, around nine tenths are singletons. The sample taken for sequencing was PBMCs or T cells enriched from blood (not recorded which). These receptor sequences come from a middle-aged man who had recovered from COVID-19. Both conserved end residues are part of each CDR3. D genes are given only for firm matches. The size of a clone is reported for some rows only, either as once, few or many, or as a class for expanded clones.

- | TRBD1 | TRBJ1-2 | TRBV28 | TGTGCCAGCAGGTCAGGGGGCGCGGGCTATGGCTACACCTTC | CASRSGGAGYGYTF
- | - | TRBJ2-5 | TRBV7-8 | TGTGCCAGCAGCTTAGGCAGGGGCACTTTTGTGGGGGAGACCCAGTACTTC | CASSLGRGTFVGETQYF
- | - | TRBJ2-3 | TRBV5-1 | TGCGCCAGCAGCTCACTAGGGACACCCACAGATACGCAGTATTTT | CASSSLGTPTDTQYF
- | TRBD1 | TRBJ2-3 | TRBV2 | TGTGCCAGCAGTGAACTCTGGGGGACAGAAACAGATACGCAGTATTTT | CASSELWGTETDTQYF
- | - | TRBJ1-1 | TRBV29-1 | TGCAGCGTTGGGGGCAGGGTGGGTGCTGAAGCTTTCTTT | CSVGGRVGAEAFF
- | - | TRBJ2-5 | TRBV7-2 | TGTGCCAGCAGCCCTCACAGGGTTGAGACCCAGTACTTC | CASSPHRVETQYF
- | - | TRBJ1-1 | TRBV29-1 | TGCAGCGTTGTCCCCCGCGGTGAAGCTTTCTTT | CSVVPRGEAFF
- | - | TRBJ1-1 | TRBV9 | TGTGCCAGCAGCGTAGCTCTGGGGGCATTCACTGAAGCTTTCTTT | CASSVALGAFTEAFF
- | TRBD1 | TRBJ2-2 | TRBV18 | TGTGCCAGCTCACCACCGGGACAGGGTTCTACGAACACCGGGGAGCTGTTTTTT | CASSPPGQGSTNTGELFF
- | TRBD2 | TRBJ2-5 | TRBV3-1/TRBV3-2 | TGTGCCAGCAGTACCCTAGCGGGGGGGCAAGAGACCCAGTACTTC | CASSTLAGGQETQYF
- | TRBD1 | TRBJ1-5 | TRBV28 | TGTGCCAGCAGTTTAATGGACAGGGCCAATCAGCCCCAGCATTTT | CASSLMDRANQPQHF
- | TRBD2 | TRBJ2-3 | TRBV3-1/TRBV3-2 | TGTGCCAGCAGCCAAGGGACTTTAGCGGGGGGAGGGACAGATACGCAGTATTTT | CASSQGTLAGGGTDTQYF
few | TRBD1 | TRBJ1-1 | TRBV18 | TGTGCCGGTGAACGGGACAGGAACACTGAAGCTTTCTTT | CAGERDRNTEAFF
- | - | TRBJ1-2 | TRBV18 | TGTGCCAGCTCACCAACCGTTACCCAGGGCACCTTC | CASSPTVTQGTF
once | TRBD2 | TRBJ2-3 | TRBV14 | TGTGCCAGCAGCGGCTCAGCGGGATCACATACGCAGTATTTT | CASSGSAGSHTQYF
- | TRBD1 | TRBJ2-1 | TRBV7-3 | TGTGCCAGCAGCCCCGGGACAGGGCACAATGAGCAGTTCTTC | CASSPGTGHNEQFF
- | - | TRBJ2-7 | TRBV30 | TGTGCCTGGACCAAACAAATGACAGCCTACGAGCAGTACTTC | CAWTKQMTAYEQYF
- | - | TRBJ2-1 | TRBV7-3 | TGTGCCAGCAGCTTAACCCGGGATGAGCAGTTCTTC | CASSLTRDEQFF
- | TRBD2 | TRBJ2-1 | TRBV7-3 | TGTGCCAGCAGCCGAGTCCCGGGACTAGCGGGGGAGTATGAGCAGTTCTTC | CASSRVPGLAGEYEQFF
- | TRBD2 | TRBJ2-1 | TRBV5-1 | TGCGCCAGCAGCCAGGGACTAGCGGGGGGGCTGGTCTACAATGAGCAGTTCTTC | CASSQGLAGGLVYNEQFF
- | - | TRBJ1-2 | TRBV3-1/TRBV3-2 | TGTGCCAGCAGCCCCCAGGTAGTGAACTATGGCTACACCTTC | CASSPQVVNYGYTF
- | - | TRBJ2-1 | TRBV28 | TGTGCCAGCAGTTTGCCCACCGGTGAGCAGTTCTTC | CASSLPTGEQFF